Listed below are T cell receptor beta chains from one sample, sequenced in a study of blood T cell repertoires in COVID-19. Clones were read by immunoSEQ multiplex PCR, and TCRdb kept only the in-frame ones, dropping some. The top ten hold around 6.6% of the sample, which has about 250,000 clones, 88% seen once. The source material was peripheral blood. The origin of the receptors is a woman in her twenties or thirties with COVID-19, enrolled during active disease. CDR3s include the opening cysteine and the closing phenylalanine or tryptophan.

>TRBJ2-1|TRBV6-4
CASRTRSLVRNEQFF
>TRBJ2-1|TRBV7-2
CASSLAVAGGPRNEQFF
>TRBJ1-1|TRBV7-9
CASSLESEGTEAFF
>TRBJ1-1|TRBV7-9
CASSLQGYTEAFF
>TRBJ2-3|TRBV5-5
CASSESGSTDTQYF
>TRBJ2-3|TRBV9
CASSVESADTQYF
>TRBJ2-3|TRBV4-3
CASSQDGTGITDTQYF
>TRBJ2-5|TRBV6-5
CASRLTGTQETQYF
>TRBJ2-1|TRBV7-2
CASSLDSGGNNEQFF
>TRBJ1-1|TRBV27
CASSEWGRTEAFF
>TRBJ1-5|TRBV7-2
CASSLAYGVRSNQPQHF
>TRBJ2-3|TRBV5-4
CASSWVGGGDTQYF
>TRBJ2-7|TRBV9
CASSVATDSYEQYF
>TRBJ1-4|TRBV5-6
CASSFGTGVEKLFF
>TRBJ2-1|TRBV11-2
CASSLYSGRDSYNEQFF
>TRBJ2-6|TRBV6-1
CASSEWQRSSGANVLTF
>TRBJ1-2|TRBV25-1
CASSDRTGWGYTF
>TRBJ1-2|TRBV3-1/TRBV3-2
CASSQDNGGYGYTF
>TRBJ2-2|TRBV11-2
CASNRDSNTGELFF
>TRBJ1-1|TRBV30
CASTQGANTEAFF
>TRBJ2-3|TRBV5-1
CASSIQGALADTQYF
>TRBJ1-4|TRBV19
CASEPGQGDEKLFF
>TRBJ1-5|TRBV19
CASSIDLRGSQPQHF
>TRBJ1-1|TRBV19
CASTLSGSLEVTEAFF
>TRBJ1-3|TRBV4-2
CASSPGTGRWSGNTIYF
>TRBJ1-2|TRBV24-1
CATSDTGTVGANYGYTF
>TRBJ1-1|TRBV7-9
CASSTRTGRSTEAFF
>TRBJ1-1|TRBV7-8
CASSYWTGGAGYTEAFF
>TRBJ2-2|TRBV5-1
CASKLRGGDGELFF
>TRBJ2-7|TRBV28
CASREPTGNYEQYF
>TRBJ1-2|TRBV18
CASSPGTFGTEGYTF
>TRBJ2-5|TRBV7-9
CASSPWAGAQETQYF
>TRBJ2-1|TRBV3-1/TRBV3-2
CASSQAINEQFF
>TRBJ1-2|TRBV24-1
CATSDVELNYGYTF